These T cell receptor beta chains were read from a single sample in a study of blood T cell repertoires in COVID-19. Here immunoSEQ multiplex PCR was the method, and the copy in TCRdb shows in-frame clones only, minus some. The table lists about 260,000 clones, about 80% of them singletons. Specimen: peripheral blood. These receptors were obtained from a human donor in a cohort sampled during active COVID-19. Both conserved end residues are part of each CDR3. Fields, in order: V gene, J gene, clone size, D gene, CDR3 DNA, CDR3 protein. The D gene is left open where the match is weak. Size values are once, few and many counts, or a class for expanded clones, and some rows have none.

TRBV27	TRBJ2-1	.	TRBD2	TGTGCCAGCAGTTCCTGGACTAGCGGTAGCTTGGTTAATGAGCAGTTCTTC	CASSSWTSGSLVNEQFF
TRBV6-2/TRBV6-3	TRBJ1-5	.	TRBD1	TGTGCCAGCAGTGACAGGGTCCGGTCCCAGCATTTT	CASSDRVRSQHF
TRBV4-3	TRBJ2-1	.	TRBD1	TGCGCCAGCAGCCAAGGATGGACAGGGGTCACCTACAATGAGCAGTTCTTC	CASSQGWTGVTYNEQFF
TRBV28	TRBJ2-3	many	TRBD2	TGTGCCAGCACGACGGGGGGGGCAGCAGATACGCAGTATTTT	CASTTGGAADTQYF
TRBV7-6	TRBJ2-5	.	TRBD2	TGTGCCAGCAGCTTAGCGCCTTCGGGGGGTCAAGAGACCCAGTACTTC	CASSLAPSGGQETQYF
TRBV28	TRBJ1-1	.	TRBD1	TGTGCCAGCAGTTTATCCAGGGGGTCTTTCTTT	CASSLSRGSFF
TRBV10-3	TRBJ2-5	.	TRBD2	TGTGCCATCAGCTCAGGGACTAGCGGGGGGGCCAGAGAGACCCAGTACTTC	CAISSGTSGGARETQYF
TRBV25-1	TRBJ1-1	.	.	TGTGCCAGCACACGAGGACCGGGGGCTGAAGCTTTCTTT	CASTRGPGAEAFF
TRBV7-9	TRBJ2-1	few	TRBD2	TGTGCCAGCAGCTTAGTGGCGGGAGGGTGGAATGAGCAGTTCTTC	CASSLVAGGWNEQFF
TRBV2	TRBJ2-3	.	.	TGTGCCAGCAGGACCGGGGCGCAGTATTTT	CASRTGAQYF
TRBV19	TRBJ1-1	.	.	TGTGCCAGTAGTCACAAAACGGACAGGAACACTGAAGCTTTCTTT	CASSHKTDRNTEAFF
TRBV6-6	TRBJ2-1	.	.	TGTGCCAGCAGTCCACCGGCGGCTACCCCCGTGAGCTCCTACAATGAGCAGTTCTTC	CASSPPAATPVSSYNEQFF
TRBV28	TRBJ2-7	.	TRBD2	TGTGCCAGCAGACGGACTAGCGGTGGCGCTAGGCAGTACTTC	CASRRTSGGARQYF
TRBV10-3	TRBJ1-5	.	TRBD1	TGTGCCATCAGTTTGACCCACGGAGGGGGCGCGTCCAATCAGCCCCAGCATTTT	CAISLTHGGGASNQPQHF
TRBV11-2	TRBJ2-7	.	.	TGTGCCAGCAGCCCTAGAGTTACAGGGAGGGTGAAGCAGTACTTC	CASSPRVTGRVKQYF
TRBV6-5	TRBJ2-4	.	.	TGTGCCAGCAGTTACTCGAGGGCAGAGACCAAAAACATTCAGTACTTC	CASSYSRAETKNIQYF
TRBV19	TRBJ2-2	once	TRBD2	TGTGCCTCCAGGGGAGCTAGCGGGAATACCGGGGAGCTGTTTTTT	CASRGASGNTGELFF
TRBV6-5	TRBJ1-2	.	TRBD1	TGTGCCAGCAGATCTCCGGGACAGGGTTCTGGCTACACCTTC	CASRSPGQGSGYTF
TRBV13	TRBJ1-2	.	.	TGTGCCAGCAGCTCATATGTGGGATCGGTGTCTAAGCAGGGCTATGGCTACACCTTC	CASSSYVGSVSKQGYGYTF
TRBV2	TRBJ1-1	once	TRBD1	TGTGCCAGCAGTGAGTCCTCCGACAGGGTTAAGAACACTGAAGCTTTCTTT	CASSESSDRVKNTEAFF